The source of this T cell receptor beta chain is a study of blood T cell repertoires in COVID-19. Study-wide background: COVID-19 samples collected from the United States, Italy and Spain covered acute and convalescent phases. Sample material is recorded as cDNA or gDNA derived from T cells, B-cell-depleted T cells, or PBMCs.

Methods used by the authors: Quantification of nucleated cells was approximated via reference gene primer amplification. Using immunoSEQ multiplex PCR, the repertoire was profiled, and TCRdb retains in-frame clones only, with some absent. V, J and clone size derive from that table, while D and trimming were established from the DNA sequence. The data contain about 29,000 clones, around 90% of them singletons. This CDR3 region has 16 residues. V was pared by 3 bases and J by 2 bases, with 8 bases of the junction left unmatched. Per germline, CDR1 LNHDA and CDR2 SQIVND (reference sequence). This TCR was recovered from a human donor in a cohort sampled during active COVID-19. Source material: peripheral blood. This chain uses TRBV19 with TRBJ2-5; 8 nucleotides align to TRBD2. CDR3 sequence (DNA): TGTGCCAGTAGTATTGGACTAGCCGCATTTCAAGAGACCCAGTACTTC. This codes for CASSIGLAAFQETQYF.